The clone carrying this TCR beta chain was found many times. This sample stems from a study of T cells in Graves' hyperthyroidism and ophthalmopathy. The ends were cut back, 6 bases at V and 7 bases at J, with 16 bases in the middle. Germline CDR1 and CDR2: MDHEN and SYDVKM. The CDR3 is 14 amino acids. Amplified regions were TCR beta CDR3 sequences from RNA transcripts. With the HTBI primer set, the TCR CDR3 went through a first round of RT-PCR. Via MiXCR, TCRdb re-called the multiplex PCR reads, giving one row per CDR3 protein. This table holds roughly 260,000 distinct CDR3 sequences, 13% to 15% found once.

The material sequenced was blood. This chain links TRBV28 with TRBJ2-1; D possibly corresponds to TRBD1 (6 bases). This receptor was obtained from a woman between 40 and 55 years old with Graves' hyperthyroidism that later progressed to Graves' ophthalmopathy. CDR3 bases: TGTGCCAGCAGCGCCCGGGACAACGCTAATGAGCAGTTCTTC. Encoded protein: CASSARDNANEQFF.